This entry lists 9 T cell receptor beta chains sequenced from one sample in a study of OX40 agonist ivuxolimab in advanced cancers. TCRdb's copy holds only in-frame clones and misses some; the assay was immunoSEQ multiplex PCR. The sample yields 43,000 or so clones, approximately 83% seen once. Sequencing used CD4+ or CD8+ T cells sorted from blood, obtained in a trial of the OX40 agonist ivuxolimab. The source is an adult with an advanced solid tumor such as melanoma, head and neck, liver or kidney cancer.

The V call is TRBV7-2, the J call TRBJ2-1, with D perhaps TRBD2 (5 bases). Trimming took 5 bases from V and 4 from J, leaving 12 bases between them. The CDR3 is 14 amino acids. Germline V gene sequence: CDR1 SGHTA, CDR2 FQGNSA. The CDR3 is CASSLTLAYNEQFF. CDR3 bases: TGTGCCAGCAGCCTGACTCTAGCTTACAATGAGCAGTTCTTC. Complete variable domain (other parts from reference TRBV7-2 and TRBJ2-1): GAGVSQSPSNKVTEKGKDVELRCDPISGHTALYWYRQSLGQGLEFLIYFQGNSAPDKSGLPSDRFSAERTGGSVSTLTIQRTQQEDSAVYLCASSLTLAYNEQFFGPGTRLTVL.

V gene TRBV2 combines with J gene TRBJ1-5; TRBD1 might be the D (6 bases). The germline gives CDR1 SNHLY, CDR2 FYNNEI. This CDR3 comprises 14 residues. Trimming pared 6 bases from V and 4 bases from J, leaving 13 bases between. The CDR3: CASRGGTMNQPQHF. As DNA, the CDR3 is TGTGCCAGCAGGGGAGGGACAATGAATCAGCCCCAGCATTTT.

The CDR3 here is CASSIYGTGSYGYTF. CDR3 sequence (DNA): TGTGCCAGTAGTATCTACGGGACAGGGAGCTATGGCTACACCTTC. The chain employs TRBV19 and TRBJ1-2, with 9 bases aligning to TRBD1. The trim removed 3 bases at V and 4 bases at J, leaving 6 bases unmatched. Germline V gene data show CDR1 as LNHDA and CDR2 as SQIVND (reference sequence). The length of the CDR3 is 15 residues.

The chain uses TRBV4-1 and TRBJ1-2; D is unresolved. This CDR3 region has 14 residues. V shed 0 bases and J shed 5 bases, with 10 bases lying between them. In germline, CDR1 is MGHRA, CDR2 YSYEKL. The CDR3 nucleotides are TGCGCCAGCAGCCAAGAGAAACGAGTATATGGCTACACCTTC. It yields the protein CASSQEKRVYGYTF.

This sequence joins TRBV11-2 and TRBJ2-5; D perhaps matches TRBD2 (6 bases). The CDR3 extends over 14 amino acids. Germline CDR1 SGHAT, CDR2 FQNNGV. Trimming took off 5 bases at V and 11 bases at J, with 21 bases between the two ends. CDR3 coding DNA: TGTGCCAGCAGCCGCGATGGGCCGCCTCGGGAGCAGTACTTC. It codes for CASSRDGPPREQYF.

The genes are TRBV28 and TRBJ2-1, with D possibly matching TRBD2 (6 bases). There are 14 residues in the CDR3. In germline, CDR1 is MDHEN, CDR2 SYDVKM. The ends were cut back, 5 bases at V and 4 bases at J, with 12 bases in the middle. The CDR3 bases are TGTGCCAGCAGTCGCGGGGACCGGTACAATGAGCAGTTCTTC. It is translated as CASSRGDRYNEQFF. The full variable domain, in which reference TRBV28 and TRBJ2-1 provide the parts outside the CDR3, is DVKVTQSSRYLVKRTGEKVFLECVQDMDHENMFWYRQDPGLGLRLIYFSYDVKMKEKGDIPEGYSVSREKKERFSLILESASTNQTSMYLCASSRGDRYNEQFFGPGTRLTVL.

The chain couples TRBV7-6 to TRBJ1-6, with a weak D call TRBD1 (5 bases). The V and J ends lost 2 bases and 7 bases respectively, with 12 bases between them. The CDR3 is 15 amino acids. The germline V gene encodes CDR1 SGHVS and CDR2 FNYEAQ. CDR3 amino acids: CASSLTQGGNSPLHF. The CDR3 nucleotides are TGTGCCAGCAGCTTAACGCAGGGAGGCAATTCACCCCTCCACTTT.

The J gene is TRBJ2-2, the V gene TRBV30; the D is unclear. This CDR3 has 13 amino acids. Trimming took off 2 bases at V and 6 bases at J, with 10 bases between the two ends. CDR1 is GTSNPN, CDR2 SVGIG, per germline (reference sequence). The DNA of the CDR3 is TGTGCCTGGAGTATAGACTCTCCCGGGGAGCTGTTTTTT. Translated: CAWSIDSPGELFF.

The chain carries TRBV30 and TRBJ1-1; D may be TRBD1 (6 bases). This CDR3 has 13 amino acids. Trimming shortened V by 2 bases and J by 10 bases, and 17 bases separated the two germline ends. The germline V gene has CDR1 GTSNPN and CDR2 SVGIG (reference sequence). The CDR3 DNA reads TGTGCCTGGAGTAACGGGGGGCTCGCGCGAGCTTTCTTT. This gives the protein CAWSNGGLARAFF.